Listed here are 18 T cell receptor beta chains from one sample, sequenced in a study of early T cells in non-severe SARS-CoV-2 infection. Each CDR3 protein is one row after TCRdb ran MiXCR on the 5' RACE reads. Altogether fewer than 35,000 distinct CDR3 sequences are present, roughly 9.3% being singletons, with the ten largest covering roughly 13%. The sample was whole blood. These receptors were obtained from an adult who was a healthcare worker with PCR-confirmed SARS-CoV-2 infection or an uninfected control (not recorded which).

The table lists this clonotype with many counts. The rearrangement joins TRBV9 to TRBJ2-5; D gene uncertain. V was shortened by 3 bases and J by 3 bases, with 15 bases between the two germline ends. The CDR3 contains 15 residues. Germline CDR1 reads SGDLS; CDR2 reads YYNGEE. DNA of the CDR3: TGTGCCAGCAGCGACATCCTAGGTGTGGAAGAGACCCAGTACTTC. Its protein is CASSDILGVEETQYF.

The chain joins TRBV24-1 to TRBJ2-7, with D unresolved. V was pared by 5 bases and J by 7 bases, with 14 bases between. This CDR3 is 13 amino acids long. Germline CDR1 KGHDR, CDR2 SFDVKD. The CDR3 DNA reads TGTGCCACCAGTGGACGATTCGTTGGGGAGCAGTACTTC. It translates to CATSGRFVGEQYF.

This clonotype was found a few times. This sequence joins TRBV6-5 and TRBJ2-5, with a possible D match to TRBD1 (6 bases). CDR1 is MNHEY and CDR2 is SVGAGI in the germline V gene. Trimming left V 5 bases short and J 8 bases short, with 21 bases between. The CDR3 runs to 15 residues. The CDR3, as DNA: TGTGCCAGCAGTACCCCCGGGACAACTAAGAGAACCCAGTACTTC. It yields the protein CASSTPGTTKRTQYF.

The CDR3 bases are TGTGCCAGCAGCTGGACCGGGACAGCGAACACCGGGGAGCTGTTTTTT. This gives the protein CASSWTGTANTGELFF. The chain has TRBV11-3 and TRBJ2-2; 7 bases map to TRBD1. The CDR3 contains 16 residues. Germline V gene sequence: CDR1 SGHNT, CDR2 YENEEA. J gave up 0 bases and V 4 bases, and 5 bases lay outside the gene matches.

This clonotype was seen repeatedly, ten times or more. In nucleotides, the CDR3 is TGTGCTTCTGGGGCGGAATACTATGGCTACACCTTC. It translates to CASGAEYYGYTF. This rearrangement joins TRBV6-5 to TRBJ1-2; D is perhaps TRBD1 (5 bases). The CDR3 sequence is 12 residues long. Looked up from germline, CDR1 is MNHEY and CDR2 is SVGAGI.

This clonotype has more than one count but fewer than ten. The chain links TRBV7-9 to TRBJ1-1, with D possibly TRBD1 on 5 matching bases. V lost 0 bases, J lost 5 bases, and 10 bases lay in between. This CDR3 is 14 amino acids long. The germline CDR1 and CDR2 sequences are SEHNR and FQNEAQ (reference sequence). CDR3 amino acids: CASSLAWGGTEAFF. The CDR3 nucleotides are TGTGCCAGCAGCTTAGCGTGGGGCGGAACTGAAGCTTTCTTT.

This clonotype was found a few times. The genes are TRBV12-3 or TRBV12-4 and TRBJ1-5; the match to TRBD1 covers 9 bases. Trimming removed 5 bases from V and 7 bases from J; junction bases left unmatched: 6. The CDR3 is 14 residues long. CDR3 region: CASSTDRGGQPQHF. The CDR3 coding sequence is TGTGCCAGCAGTACGGACAGGGGCGGACAGCCCCAGCATTTT.

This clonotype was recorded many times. The CDR3 region has the DNA TGCAGTGCCGATGCCAGGGCCGGGGGGGTAGAGACCCAGTACTTC. It codes for CSADARAGGVETQYF. The chain uses TRBV20-1 and TRBJ2-5; 8 bases map to TRBD2. The V gene's germline CDR1 is DFQATT and CDR2 SNEGSKA (reference sequence). The length of the CDR3 is 15 residues. Unmatched junction bases numbered 13, after V lost 6 bases and J lost 4 bases.

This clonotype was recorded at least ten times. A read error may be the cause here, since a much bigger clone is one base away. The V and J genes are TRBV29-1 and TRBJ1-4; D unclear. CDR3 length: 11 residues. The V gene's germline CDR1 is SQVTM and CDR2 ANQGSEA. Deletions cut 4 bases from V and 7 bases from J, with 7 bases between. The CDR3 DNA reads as TGCAGCGTTGTTGAGAGTGAAAAACTGTTTTTT. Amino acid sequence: CSVVESEKLFF.

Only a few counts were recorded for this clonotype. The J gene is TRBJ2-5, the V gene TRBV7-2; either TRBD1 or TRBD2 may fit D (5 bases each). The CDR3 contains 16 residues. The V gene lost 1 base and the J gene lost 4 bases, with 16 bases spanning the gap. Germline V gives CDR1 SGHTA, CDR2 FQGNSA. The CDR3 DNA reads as TGTGCCAGCAGCTTAGTTTGGACACGTCGGGGAGAGACCCAGTACTTC. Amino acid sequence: CASSLVWTRRGETQYF.

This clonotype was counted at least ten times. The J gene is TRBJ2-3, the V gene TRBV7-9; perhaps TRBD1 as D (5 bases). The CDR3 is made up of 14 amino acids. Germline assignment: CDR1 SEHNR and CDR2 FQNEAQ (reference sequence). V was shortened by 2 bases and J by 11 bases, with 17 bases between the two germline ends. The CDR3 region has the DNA TGTGCCAGCAGCTTAAGTGGTGGGGCGCTACAGCAGTATTTT. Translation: CASSLSGGALQQYF.

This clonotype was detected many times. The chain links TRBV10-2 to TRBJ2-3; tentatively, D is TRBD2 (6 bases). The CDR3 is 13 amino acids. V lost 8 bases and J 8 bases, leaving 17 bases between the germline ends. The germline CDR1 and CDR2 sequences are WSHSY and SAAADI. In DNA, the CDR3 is TGCGCCAGCGGGCTGGGGTCCGGGGGTACGCAGTATTTT. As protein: CASGLGSGGTQYF.

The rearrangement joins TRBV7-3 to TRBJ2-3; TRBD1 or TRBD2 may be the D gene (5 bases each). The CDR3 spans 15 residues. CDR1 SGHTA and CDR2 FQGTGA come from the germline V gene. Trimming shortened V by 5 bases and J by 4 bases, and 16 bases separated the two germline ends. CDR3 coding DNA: TGTGCCAGCAGCCTCGACAGCGGCAGGGCAGATACGCAGTATTTT. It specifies CASSLDSGRADTQYF.

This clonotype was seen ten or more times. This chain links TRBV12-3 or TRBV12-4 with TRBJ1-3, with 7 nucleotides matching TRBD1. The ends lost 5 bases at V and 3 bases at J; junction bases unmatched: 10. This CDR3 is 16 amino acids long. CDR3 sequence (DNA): TGTGCCAGCAGTCGGATAACGACAGGGATTGGAAACACCATATATTTT. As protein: CASSRITTGIGNTIYF.

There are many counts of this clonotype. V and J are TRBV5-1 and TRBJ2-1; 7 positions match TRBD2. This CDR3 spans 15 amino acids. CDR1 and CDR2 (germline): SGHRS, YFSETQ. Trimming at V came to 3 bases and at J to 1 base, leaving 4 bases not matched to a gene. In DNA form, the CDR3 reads TGCGCCAGCAGCTCCGGGGGGACGTCCTACAATGAGCAGTTCTTC. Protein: CASSSGGTSYNEQFF.

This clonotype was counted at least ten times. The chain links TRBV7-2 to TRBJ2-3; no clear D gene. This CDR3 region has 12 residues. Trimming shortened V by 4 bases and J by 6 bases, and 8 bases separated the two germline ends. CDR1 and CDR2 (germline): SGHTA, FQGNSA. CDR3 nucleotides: TGTGCCAGCAGCTGGTCAATGGATACGCAGTATTTT. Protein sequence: CASSWSMDTQYF.

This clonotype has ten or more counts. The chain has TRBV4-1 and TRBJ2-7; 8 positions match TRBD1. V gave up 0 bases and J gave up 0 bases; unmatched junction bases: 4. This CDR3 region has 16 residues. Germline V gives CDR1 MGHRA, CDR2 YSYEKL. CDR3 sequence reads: CASSQEWTGTSYEQYF. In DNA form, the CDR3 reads TGCGCCAGCAGCCAAGAATGGACAGGGACCTCCTACGAGCAGTACTTC.

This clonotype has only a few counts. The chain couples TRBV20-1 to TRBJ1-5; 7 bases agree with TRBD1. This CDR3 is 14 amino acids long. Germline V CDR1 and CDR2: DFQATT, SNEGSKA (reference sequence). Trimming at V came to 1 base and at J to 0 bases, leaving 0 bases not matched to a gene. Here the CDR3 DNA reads TGCAGTGCTAGAGGACAGGGTAGCAATCAGCCCCAGCATTTT. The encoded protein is CSARGQGSNQPQHF.